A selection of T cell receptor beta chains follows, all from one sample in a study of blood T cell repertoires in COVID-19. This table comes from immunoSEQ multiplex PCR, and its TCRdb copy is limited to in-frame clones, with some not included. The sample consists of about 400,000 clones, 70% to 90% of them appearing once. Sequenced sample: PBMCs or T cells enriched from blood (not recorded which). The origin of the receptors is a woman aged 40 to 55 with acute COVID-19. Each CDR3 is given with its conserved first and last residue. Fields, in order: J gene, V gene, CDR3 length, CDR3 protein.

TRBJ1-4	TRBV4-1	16	CASSQDPGQVNEKLFF
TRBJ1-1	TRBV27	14	CASSFGRGDTEAFF
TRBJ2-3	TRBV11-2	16	CASSTSGTFLGDTQYF
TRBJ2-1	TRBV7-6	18	CASSPLAGGLSSYNEQFF
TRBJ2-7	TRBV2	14	CASKSRQGSYEQYF
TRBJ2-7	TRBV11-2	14	CASSPLMAGGRQYF
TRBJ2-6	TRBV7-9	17	CASSPRTGGPGANVLTF
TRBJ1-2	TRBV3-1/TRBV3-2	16	CASSPRDRAVDYGYTF
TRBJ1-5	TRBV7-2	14	CASSPGGASQPQHF
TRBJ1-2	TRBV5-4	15	CASTTDSYANYGYTF
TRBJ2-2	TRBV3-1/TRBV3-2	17	CASSQVGGGSNTGELFF
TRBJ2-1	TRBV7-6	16	CASSLAAAGVGNEQFF
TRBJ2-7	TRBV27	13	CASSSEGAGEQYF
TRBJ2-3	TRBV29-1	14	CSVDRYSGTDTQYF
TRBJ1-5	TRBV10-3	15	CAISESRQSNQPQHF
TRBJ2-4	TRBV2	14	CASSEWTSQNIQYF
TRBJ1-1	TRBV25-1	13	CASRAGTATEAFF
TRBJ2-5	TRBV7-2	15	CASSQATGGRETQYF
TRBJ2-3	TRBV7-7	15	CASSPGTSATDTQYF
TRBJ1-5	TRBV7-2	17	CASSLHSDSIRNQPQHF
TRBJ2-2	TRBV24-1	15	CATSDFGVGNGELFF
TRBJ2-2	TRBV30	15	CAWSRRGANTGELFF
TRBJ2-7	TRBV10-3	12	CAISETPYEQYF
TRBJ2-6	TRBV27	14	CASSRGTGANVLTF
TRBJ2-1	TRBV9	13	CASSVGSGDEQFF
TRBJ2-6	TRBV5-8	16	CASSLIQGSGANVLTF
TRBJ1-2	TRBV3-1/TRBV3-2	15	CASSQISRGSYGYTF
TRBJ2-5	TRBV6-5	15	CASSRDPGGQETQYF
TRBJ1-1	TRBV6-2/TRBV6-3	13	CASRYTGYTEAFF
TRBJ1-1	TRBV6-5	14	CASSSQDRNTEAFF
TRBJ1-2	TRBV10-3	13	CAISERQIYGYTF
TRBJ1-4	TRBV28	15	CASSTRGTGEEKLFF